The rows below give T cell receptor beta chains drawn from one sample of a study of tumor and adjacent non-tumor tissue in lung cancer. TCRdb reprocessed the multiplex PCR reads with MiXCR, giving one entry per CDR3 protein. Of 120,000 or so distinct CDR3 sequences in the sample, approximately 71% were seen once. Sequencing input: lung tumor tissue. These receptors originate from a young man with non-small cell lung cancer. CDR3s include the opening cysteine and the closing phenylalanine or tryptophan. The D gene is left open where the match is weak. Clone size, where shown, is once, few, many, or a class for clones that have expanded.

v_call	j_call	d_call	clone_size	cdr3_aa	cdr3_nt
TRBV12-3/TRBV12-4	TRBJ2-5	NA	NA	CASSRDCLQETQYF	TGTGCCAGCAGCCGGGACTGCCTACAAGAGACCCAGTACTTC
TRBV11-2	TRBJ2-6	NA	NA	CTSSLVAQRSGANVLTF	TGTACCAGCAGCTTGGTCGCCCAGCGATCTGGTGCCAACGTCCTGACTTTC
TRBV4-1	TRBJ2-1	TRBD2	NA	CASSPSASGRRGNDQFF	TGCGCCAGCAGCCCCAGTGCAAGCGGGAGGAGGGGCAATGATCAGTTCTTC
TRBV5-5	TRBJ2-5	NA	many	CASSLEETQYF	TGTGCCAGCAGCTTGGAGGAGACCCAGTACTTC
TRBV30	TRBJ1-6	NA	NA	CAWRRDWNSPLHF	TGTGCCTGGAGAAGGGACTGGAATTCACCCCTCCACTTT
TRBV24-1	TRBJ2-3	NA	NA	CATSDFSDTHYF	TGTGCCACCAGTGATTTCTCGGATACGCATTATTTT
TRBV29-1	TRBJ2-1	NA	NA	CSVEDRADYNGQFF	TGCAGCGTTGAAGATCGGGCAGACTACAATGGGCAGTTCTTC
TRBV10-3	TRBJ2-1	TRBD1	many	CAITKEQGMVSYNEQFF	TGTGCCATCACCAAAGAACAGGGGATGGTATCCTACAATGAGCAGTTCTTC
TRBV13	TRBJ2-7	TRBD2	many	CASSWTSGSYEQYF	TGTGCCAGCAGCTGGACTAGCGGGTCCTACGAGCAGTACTTC
TRBV5-1	TRBJ2-7	NA	NA	CASSGGSSYEQYF	TGCGCCAGCAGCGGCGGGTCCTCCTACGAGCAGTACTTC
TRBV6-5	TRBJ2-5	TRBD2	NA	CDSSLGLAGLMYF	TGTGACAGCAGTCTTGGACTAGCGGGACTCATGTACTTC
TRBV20-1	TRBJ2-7	NA	NA	CSASYWNIYEQYF	TGCAGTGCTAGTTATTGGAACATCTACGAGCAGTACTTC
TRBV29-1	TRBJ1-1	NA	NA	CSVHAGINTEAFF	TGCAGCGTCCACGCAGGTATTAACACTGAAGCTTTCTTT
TRBV4-2	TRBJ2-1	NA	NA	CVSSQDFSTEQFF	TGTGTCAGTAGCCAAGATTTCTCCACTGAGCAGTTCTTC
TRBV29-1	TRBJ2-7	NA	NA	CSVEGPTYEQYF	TGCAGCGTTGAAGGGCCTACCTACGAGCAGTATTTC
TRBV20-1	TRBJ2-7	NA	NA	CSARGNSEGIDEQYF	TGCAGTGCTAGGGGAAACAGTGAGGGGATAGACGAGCAGTACTTC
TRBV11-2	TRBJ2-1	NA	NA	CASSLYASATYDEQLF	TGTGCCAGCAGCTTATATGCTAGCGCGACCTACGATGAGCAGCTCTTC
TRBV5-6	TRBJ1-1	TRBD1	few	CASSFRDRDTEAFF	TGTGCCAGCAGCTTCCGGGACAGGGACACTGAAGCTTTCTTT
TRBV4-1	TRBJ2-1	TRBD2	NA	CASGPSASGRRGNEQFF	TGCGCCAGCGGCCCCAGTGCAAGCGGGAGGAGGGGCAATGAGCAGTTCTTC
TRBV11-2	TRBJ2-7	TRBD2	NA	CTSSAGLGTEQYF	TGTACCAGCAGTGCCGGACTAGGGACCGAGCAGTACTTC
TRBV7-9	TRBJ2-6	NA	once	CASSLIRSSSGANVLTF	TGTGCCAGCAGCTTAATCCGTAGCAGCTCTGGGGCCAACGTCCTGACTTTC
TRBV4-1	TRBJ2-4	TRBD2	NA	CASSPTKGLVGGLNLAKNIQYF	TGCGCCAGCAGCCCGACGAAGGGACTAGTGGGGGGTCTAAACCTAGCCAAAAACATTCAGTACTTC
TRBV20-1	TRBJ1-2	NA	many	CSAKNRAGYTF	TGCAGTGCTAAGAACAGGGCTGGCTACACCTTC
TRBV11-2	TRBJ2-1	NA	NA	CVSRLEGAITYNEQFF	TGTGTCAGCAGGTTGGAGGGGGCGATAACCTACAATGAGCAGTTCTTC
TRBV6-4	TRBJ2-3	TRBD2	NA	CARSDLAGADTQYF	TGTGCCAGAAGTGACTTAGCGGGAGCAGATACGCAGTATTTT
TRBV6-2/TRBV6-3	TRBJ2-3	NA	many	CASSGLVLGGTQYF	TGTGCCAGCAGTGGGCTAGTGCTAGGCGGTACGCAGTATTTT
TRBV24-1	TRBJ2-7	TRBD2	NA	CATSDWGTSGRREQYF	TGTGCCACCAGTGATTGGGGGACTAGCGGGAGGAGGGAGCAGTACTTC
TRBV11-2	TRBJ2-1	NA	NA	CASSSLRDIQSSYNEQFF	TGTGCCAGCAGCTCATTGAGGGACATTCAAAGCTCCTACAATGAGCAGTTCTTC
TRBV4-1	TRBJ1-2	NA	NA	CASSQDVANRYGYIF	TGCGCCAGCAGCCAAGATGTGGCAAACCGCTATGGCTACATCTTC
TRBV24-1	TRBJ2-5	NA	NA	CATSDWPGETQYF	TGTGCCACCAGTGATTGGCCGGGAGAGACCCAGTACTTC
TRBV5-4	TRBJ2-3	NA	NA	CASSQGVLGTNTQYF	TGTGCCAGCAGCCAAGGGGTGCTTGGCACAAATACGCAGTATTTT
TRBV12-3/TRBV12-4	TRBJ2-5	TRBD2	many	CASRGSGGARETQYF	TGTGCCAGCAGGGGTAGCGGGGGGGCCCGTGAGACCCAGTACTTC
TRBV24-1	TRBJ2-1	TRBD2	NA	CAIQRGAYNEQFF	TGTGCCATTCAGCGGGGGGCTTACAATGAGCAGTTCTTC
TRBV6-5	TRBJ2-7	TRBD2	few	CASSYMTSGSYEQYF	TGTGCCAGCAGTTACATGACTAGCGGGAGCTACGAGCAGTACTTC
TRBV29-1	TRBJ2-7	TRBD2	NA	CSVMASGNPYGQYF	TGCAGCGTTATGGCTAGCGGGAACCCCTACGGGCAGTACTTC
TRBV7-8	TRBJ2-6	NA	many	CASSRSSGANVLTF	TGTGCCAGCAGCCGATCCTCTGGGGCCAACGTCCTGACTTTC
TRBV20-1	TRBJ1-4	NA	NA	CSTRPPGVINEKLFF	TGCAGTACTAGACCTCCGGGGGTAATTAATGAAAAACTGTTTTTT
TRBV4-3	TRBJ2-7	NA	NA	CTGSLFGGPYEQYF	TGCACCGGCAGCCTTTTTGGGGGGCCCTACGAGCAGTACTTC
TRBV6-5	TRBJ2-7	NA	NA	CASKPVGPPYEQYF	TGTGCCAGCAAACCAGTGGGACCCCCCTACGAGCAGTACTTC
TRBV6-6	TRBJ1-3	NA	few	CASRGRGNTIYF	TGTGCCAGTAGAGGTCGCGGAAACACCATATATTTT
TRBV4-3	TRBJ1-6	NA	NA	CDSSPSGVLNSPLHF	TGCGACAGCAGCCCCAGCGGAGTCCTTAATTCACCCCTCCACTTT
TRBV6-5	TRBJ1-5	TRBD1	NA	CASSYPRDSDQRQHF	TGTGCCAGCAGTTACCCAAGGGACAGCGATCAGCGCCAGCATTTT
TRBV12-3/TRBV12-4	TRBJ1-1	NA	few	CASRRDVNTEAFF	TGTGCCAGCAGGCGAGACGTGAACACTGAAGCTTTCTTT
TRBV6-2/TRBV6-3	TRBJ2-2	TRBD1	NA	CASSYGGTGNTGELFF	TGTGCCAGCAGTTATGGCGGGACAGGGAACACCGGGGAGCTGTTTTTT
TRBV5-1	TRBJ2-2	TRBD1	NA	CASSTQLRTGAAGELLF	TGCGCCAGCAGCACCCAGCTCAGGACAGGGGCGGCCGGGGAGCTGCTTTTT
TRBV28	TRBJ1-4	NA	NA	CDNIGGSNEKLFF	TGTGACAACATCGGCGGATCTAATGAAAAACTGTTTTTT
TRBV4-3	TRBJ2-4	NA	many	CASSQGRGAKNIQYF	TGCGCCAGCAGCCAAGGGCGGGGAGCCAAAAACATTCAGTACTTC
TRBV29-1	TRBJ2-5	TRBD1	NA	CRVEDPRTGDQEIQYF	TGCAGAGTTGAAGACCCCAGGACAGGGGATCAAGAGATCCAGTACTTC
TRBV20-1	TRBJ2-3	TRBD1	NA	CSPVTGFSTDTQYF	TGCAGTCCCGTGACAGGGTTTAGCACAGATACGCAGTATTTT
TRBV20-1	TRBJ1-2	TRBD1	many	CSAITTGGYGYTF	TGCAGTGCTATAACGACAGGGGGGTATGGCTACACCTTC
TRBV5-1	TRBJ2-1	NA	NA	CASSLGGRTYNEQFF	TGCGCCAGCAGCTTGGGGGGGCGAACCTACAATGAGCAGTTCTTC
TRBV20-1	TRBJ2-5	TRBD2	NA	CSARDHDSGTQNF	TGCAGTGCTAGAGATCATGACAGCGGGACCCAGAACTTC
TRBV11-2	TRBJ1-2	NA	many	CASSNRRGNYGYTF	TGTGCCAGCAGCAACAGGAGGGGGAACTATGGCTACACCTTC
TRBV20-1	TRBJ2-7	TRBD2	once	CNARASGGCEQYF	TGCAATGCCAGAGCTAGCGGGGGCTGCGAGCAGTACTTC
TRBV11-3	TRBJ2-1	NA	NA	CASSLLDGDNEQLF	TGTGCCAGCAGCTTGCTGGACGGAGACAATGAGCAGCTCTTC
TRBV4-1	TRBJ1-1	TRBD1	once	CASSQDIYRGGNEAFF	TGTGCCAGCAGCCAGGATATCTACAGGGGAGGCAATGAAGCTTTCTTT
TRBV12-3/TRBV12-4	TRBJ2-1	TRBD1	NA	CDSSPAGGGNIEQFF	TGTGACAGCAGTCCCGCAGGGGGCGGAAACATTGAGCAGTTCTTC
TRBV20-1	TRBJ2-1	TRBD2	NA	CSARGLAGFGNKQFF	TGCAGTGCTAGAGGGCTAGCGGGGTTCGGCAATAAACAGTTCTTC
TRBV29-1	TRBJ2-7	NA	NA	CNVEVNTREQYF	TGCAACGTCGAAGTAAACACGAGGGAGCAGTACTTC